Listed here are 10 T cell receptor beta chains from one sample, sequenced in a study of shared clonotypes between healthy human individuals. The data were produced by immunoSEQ multiplex PCR, yet TCRdb's version contains in-frame clones alone and is incomplete. The table has approximately 2.1 million clones, approximately 93% seen once. Sequencing input: naive CD4+ T cells from PBMCs. Subset here: CD45RA+ positively selected. The receptors here all came from a man between 18 and 29 years old in good health. Some clones in this sample may be carry-over from other donors' samples.

This clone was seen a few times. The chain carries TRBV15 and TRBJ1-1, with unresolved D. This CDR3 is built from 15 residues. From germline, CDR1 is LNHNV and CDR2 YYDKDF (reference sequence). Trimming took off 0 bases at V and 1 base at J, with 9 bases between the two ends. The CDR3 here is CATSRDAQTNTEAFF. CDR3 nucleotide sequence: TGTGCCACCAGCAGAGATGCACAGACGAACACTGAAGCTTTCTTT.

The rearrangement uses TRBV13 and TRBJ2-3, with a tentative D call TRBD1 (6 bases). Germline V gene lookup returns CDR1 PRHDT and CDR2 FYEKMQ (reference sequence). V was pared by 5 bases and J by 4 bases, with 13 bases between. This CDR3 comprises 14 residues. CDR3 bases: TGTGCCAGCAGCCCGACAGGAGGAGCAGATACGCAGTATTTT. The encoded protein is CASSPTGGADTQYF. Full variable domain (missing parts from reference TRBV13 and TRBJ2-3): AAGVIQSPRHLIKEKRETATLKCYPIPRHDTVYWYQQGPGQDPQFLISFYEKMQSDKGSIPDRFSAQQFSDYHSELNMSSLELGDSALYFCASSPTGGADTQYFGPGTRLTVL.

This chain joins TRBV28 and TRBJ2-7, with 12 bases lining up with TRBD2. Per the germline V gene, CDR1 is MDHEN and CDR2 is SYDVKM. CDR3 size: 14 residues. The V gene end was trimmed by 3 bases and the J gene end by 6 bases; junction bases not matched to a gene: 3. In DNA form, the CDR3 reads TGTGCCAGCAGTTTCCGACTAGCGGGAGCCGAGCAGTACTTC. This gives the protein CASSFRLAGAEQYF.

This clone was seen only once. V usage is TRBV18 and J usage is TRBJ2-7; 13 bases agree with TRBD2. The CDR3 is 13 amino acids. Germline V lookup: CDR1 KGHSH, CDR2 LQKENI. J gave up 2 bases and V 11 bases, and 3 bases lay outside the gene matches. For the CDR3, the DNA is TGTGCCGGAGGGACTAGCGGGACCTACGAGCAGTACTTC. Amino acid sequence: CAGGTSGTYEQYF.

This chain links TRBV6-1 with TRBJ2-3, with TRBD1 identical over 9 bases. V was clipped by 2 bases and J by 4 bases; unmatched bases: 1. The CDR3 is 14 amino acids. Germline lookup yields CDR1 MNHNS and CDR2 SASEGT. The DNA for the CDR3 is TGTGCCAGCAGTGAAAGGGACAGGGCAGATACGCAGTATTTT. It translates to CASSERDRADTQYF.

As regards this clone: Other DNA sequences in this sample translate to the same CDR3. The chain links TRBV25-1 to TRBJ1-3; TRBD1 is a possible D gene (5 bases). V lost 6 bases and J lost 8, with 17 bases in between. Germline V gene data show CDR1 as MGHDK and CDR2 as SYGVNS. The CDR3 has 14 amino acids. CDR3 in DNA: TGTGCCAGCAGCGCAACCGGGGCGCGGGACACCATATATTTT. Residues: CASSATGARDTIYF.

The V and J genes are TRBV6-6 and TRBJ1-3; 9 positions match TRBD1. The germline V gene has CDR1 MNHNY and CDR2 SVGAGI (reference sequence). The CDR3 extends over 16 amino acids. After removal of 8 bases from V and 0 bases from J, the junction contained 8 bases not matched to a gene. The CDR3 nucleotides read TGTGCCAGCCGAAGGACAGGGGTAAGCTCTGGAAACACCATATATTTT. It is translated as CASRRTGVSSGNTIYF.

This chain uses TRBV25-1 with TRBJ2-2; 9 bases line up with TRBD2. Germline CDR1 and CDR2: MGHDK and SYGVNS. The CDR3 contains 15 residues. Losses at the gene ends were 6 bases for V and 6 bases for J; bases not matched to a gene: 8. This chain's CDR3 is CASRVSGRSSGELFF. Here the CDR3 DNA reads TGTGCCAGCAGAGTCAGCGGGAGGTCGTCCGGGGAGCTGTTTTTT.

The chain is built from TRBV5-4 and TRBJ2-1, with D perhaps TRBD1 or TRBD2 (5 bases each). This CDR3 region has 13 residues. Trimming left V 0 bases short and J 10 bases short, with 11 bases between. The V gene's germline CDR1 is SGHNT and CDR2 YYREEE (reference sequence). CDR3 sequence reads: CASSLEYGDEQFF. CDR3 nucleotides: TGTGCCAGCAGCTTGGAGTACGGGGACGAGCAGTTCTTC.

About this clone: In this CDR3 the conserved last residue, phenylalanine or tryptophan, is missing, so a read error is likely. For the CDR3, the DNA is TGTGCCAGCAGTTTTGCGGGGTACGGCTACACCCTC. This codes for CASSFAGYGYTL. The chain uses TRBV28 and TRBJ1-2; D not resolved. Trimming took off 3 bases at V and 8 bases at J, with 10 bases between the two ends. Germline assignment: CDR1 MDHEN and CDR2 SYDVKM. There are 12 residues in the CDR3.